This T cell receptor (beta chain) was profiled in a study of T-cell memory formation after mild COVID-19. Overall study: Largely, TCR clusters stayed within a single donor.

A single record per CDR3 protein comes from TCRdb applying MiXCR to the 5' RACE reads. The sample lists some 150,000 distinct CDR3 sequences; about 19% were seen once. The study's findings and limits: Some clones that responded turned up in pre-infection memory, which suggests that cross-reactive memory joined in.

Details on this clonotype: Its target is not known.

Germline-derived CDR1 and CDR2 are MNHNY and SVGAGI (reference sequence). The CDR3 runs 14 residues. Trimming cost V 5 bases and J 4 bases; bases outside gene matches: 6. The sequencing sample was made of PBMCs or a T cell subset sorted from them (not recorded which). The clonotype originates from an adult woman who had mild COVID-19 (a few samples of this study predate the infection). Cell type and time point are not known. This sequence joins TRBV6-6 and TRBJ2-7; TRBD1 agrees at 9 bases. The CDR3 loop reads CASSRPGQGYEQYF. The CDR3 DNA reads as TGTGCCAGCAGTAGACCGGGACAGGGTTACGAGCAGTACTTC.